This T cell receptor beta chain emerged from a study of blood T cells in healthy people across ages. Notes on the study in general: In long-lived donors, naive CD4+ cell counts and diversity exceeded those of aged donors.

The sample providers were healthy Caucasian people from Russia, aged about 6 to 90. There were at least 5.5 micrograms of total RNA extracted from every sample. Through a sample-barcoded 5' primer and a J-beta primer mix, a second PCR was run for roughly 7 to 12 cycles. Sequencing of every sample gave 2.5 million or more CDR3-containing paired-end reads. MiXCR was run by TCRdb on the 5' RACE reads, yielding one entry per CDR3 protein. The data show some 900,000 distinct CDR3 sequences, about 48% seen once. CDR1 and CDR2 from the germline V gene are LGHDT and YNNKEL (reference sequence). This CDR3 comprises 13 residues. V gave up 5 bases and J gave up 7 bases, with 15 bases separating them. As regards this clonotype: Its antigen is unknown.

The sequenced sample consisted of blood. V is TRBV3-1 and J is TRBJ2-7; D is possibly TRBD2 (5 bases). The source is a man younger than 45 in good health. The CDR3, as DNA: TGTGCCAGCAGCAAGACTGAGACGGGGGAGCAGTACTTC. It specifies CASSKTETGEQYF.